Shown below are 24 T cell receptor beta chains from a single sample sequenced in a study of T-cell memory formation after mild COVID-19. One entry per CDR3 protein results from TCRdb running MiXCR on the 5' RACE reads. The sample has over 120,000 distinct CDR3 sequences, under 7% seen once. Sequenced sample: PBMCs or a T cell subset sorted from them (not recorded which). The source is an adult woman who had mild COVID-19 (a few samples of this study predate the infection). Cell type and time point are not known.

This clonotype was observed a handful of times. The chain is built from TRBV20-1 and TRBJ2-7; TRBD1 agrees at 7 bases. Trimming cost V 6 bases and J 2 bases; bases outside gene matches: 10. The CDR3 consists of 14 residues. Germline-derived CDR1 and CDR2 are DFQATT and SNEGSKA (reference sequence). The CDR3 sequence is CSAEDRVRAYEQYF. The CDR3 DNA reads TGCAGTGCAGAAGACAGGGTGCGGGCCTACGAGCAGTACTTC.

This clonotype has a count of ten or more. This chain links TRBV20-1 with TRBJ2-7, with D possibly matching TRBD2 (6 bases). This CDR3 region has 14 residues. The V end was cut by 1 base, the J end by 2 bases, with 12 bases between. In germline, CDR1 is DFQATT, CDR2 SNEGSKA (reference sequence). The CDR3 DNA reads TGCAGTGCTAGAGTTGCGGGGTTTCCCTACGAGCAGTACTTC. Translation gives CSARVAGFPYEQYF.

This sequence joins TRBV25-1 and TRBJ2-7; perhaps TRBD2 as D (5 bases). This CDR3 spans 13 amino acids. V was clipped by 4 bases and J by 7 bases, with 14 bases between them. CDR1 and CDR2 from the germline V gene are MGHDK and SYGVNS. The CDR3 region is CASSGIAGGEQYF. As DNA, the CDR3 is TGTGCCAGCAGTGGTATAGCCGGCGGGGAGCAGTACTTC.

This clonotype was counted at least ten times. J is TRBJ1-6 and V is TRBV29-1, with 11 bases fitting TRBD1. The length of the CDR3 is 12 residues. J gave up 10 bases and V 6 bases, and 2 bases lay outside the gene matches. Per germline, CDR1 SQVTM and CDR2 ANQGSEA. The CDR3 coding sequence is TGCAGCGTCGGGACAGGGGGATCACCCCTCCACTTT. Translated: CSVGTGGSPLHF.

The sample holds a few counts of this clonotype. The CDR3 protein is CASSLELQGGETQYF. The CDR3, as DNA: TGTGCCAGCAGCCTCGAACTCCAGGGAGGAGAGACCCAGTACTTC. J is TRBJ2-5 and V is TRBV4-2; weak D call: TRBD2 (6 bases). The CDR3 contains 15 residues. Per germline, CDR1 LGHNA and CDR2 YNFKEQ. Between the trimmed V and J ends, which lost 4 bases and 4 bases, there was a span of 16 bases.

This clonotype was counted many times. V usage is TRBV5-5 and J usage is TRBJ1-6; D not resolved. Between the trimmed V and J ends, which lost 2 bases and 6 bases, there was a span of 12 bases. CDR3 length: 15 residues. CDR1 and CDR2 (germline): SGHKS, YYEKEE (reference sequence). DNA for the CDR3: TGTGCCAGCAGCTTACGTTCAGGTGTTAATTCACCCCTCCACTTT. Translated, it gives CASSLRSGVNSPLHF.

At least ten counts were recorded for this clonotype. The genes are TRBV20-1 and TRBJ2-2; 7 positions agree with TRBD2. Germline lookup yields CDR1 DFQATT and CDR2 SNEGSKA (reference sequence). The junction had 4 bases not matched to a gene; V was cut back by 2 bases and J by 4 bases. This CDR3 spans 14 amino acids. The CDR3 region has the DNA TGCAGTGCTAGATCTGGCGGGAGCACCGGGGAGCTGTTTTTT. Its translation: CSARSGGSTGELFF.

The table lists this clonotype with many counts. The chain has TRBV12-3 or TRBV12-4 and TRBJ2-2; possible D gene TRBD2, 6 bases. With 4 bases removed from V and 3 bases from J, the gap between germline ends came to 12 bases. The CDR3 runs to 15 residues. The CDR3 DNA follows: TGTGCCAGCAGTTCGGGGGTCACCCACACCGGGGAGCTGTTTTTT. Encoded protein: CASSSGVTHTGELFF.

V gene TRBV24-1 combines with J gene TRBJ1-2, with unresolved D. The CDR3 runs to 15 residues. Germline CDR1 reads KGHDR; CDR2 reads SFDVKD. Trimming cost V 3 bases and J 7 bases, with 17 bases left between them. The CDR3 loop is CATSDPREKSGGYTF. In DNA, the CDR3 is TGTGCCACCAGTGATCCCCGAGAGAAATCCGGTGGCTACACCTTC.

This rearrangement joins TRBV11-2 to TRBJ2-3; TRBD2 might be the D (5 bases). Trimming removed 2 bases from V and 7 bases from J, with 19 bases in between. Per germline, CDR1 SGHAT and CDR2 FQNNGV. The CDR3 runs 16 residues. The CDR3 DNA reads TGTGCCAGCAGCTTATGGAGTTCCGCGGGTCACAATACGCAGTATTTT. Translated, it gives CASSLWSSAGHNTQYF.

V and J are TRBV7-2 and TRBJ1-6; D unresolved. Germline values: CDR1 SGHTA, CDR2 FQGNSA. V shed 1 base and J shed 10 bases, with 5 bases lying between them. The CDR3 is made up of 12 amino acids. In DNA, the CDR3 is TGTGCCAGCAGCTTAGTATCATCACCCCTCCACTTT. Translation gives CASSLVSSPLHF.

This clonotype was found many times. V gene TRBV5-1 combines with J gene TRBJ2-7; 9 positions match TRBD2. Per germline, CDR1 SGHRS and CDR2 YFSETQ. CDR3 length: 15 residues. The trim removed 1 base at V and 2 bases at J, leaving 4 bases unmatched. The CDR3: CASSLTSGFPYEQYF. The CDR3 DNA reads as TGCGCCAGCAGCTTGACTAGCGGGTTTCCCTACGAGCAGTACTTC.

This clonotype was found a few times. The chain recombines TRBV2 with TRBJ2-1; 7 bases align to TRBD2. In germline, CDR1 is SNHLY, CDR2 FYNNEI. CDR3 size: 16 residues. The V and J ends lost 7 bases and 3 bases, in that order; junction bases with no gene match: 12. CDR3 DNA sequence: TGTGCCAGCACCAAAAACGGGGGGAAGGTCTACAATGAGCAGTTCTTC. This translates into CASTKNGGKVYNEQFF.

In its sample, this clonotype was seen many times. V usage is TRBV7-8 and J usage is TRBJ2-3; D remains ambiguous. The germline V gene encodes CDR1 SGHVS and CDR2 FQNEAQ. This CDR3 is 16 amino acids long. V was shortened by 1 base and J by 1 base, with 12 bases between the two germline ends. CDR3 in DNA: TGTGCCAGCAGCTTAGGCGTGGTAACGGGCACAGATACGCAGTATTTT. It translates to CASSLGVVTGTDTQYF.

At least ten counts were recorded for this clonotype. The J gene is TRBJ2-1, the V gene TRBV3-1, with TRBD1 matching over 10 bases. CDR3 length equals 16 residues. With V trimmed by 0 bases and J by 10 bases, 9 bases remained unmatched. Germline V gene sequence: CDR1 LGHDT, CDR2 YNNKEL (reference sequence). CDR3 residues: CASSQDSGDRGAEQFF. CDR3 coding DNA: TGTGCCAGCAGCCAAGATTCAGGGGACAGGGGCGCAGAGCAGTTCTTC.

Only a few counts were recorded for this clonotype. The CDR3 DNA sequence: TGTGCCAGCAGCCAAGCGGGGACCCAGTACTTC. Translation: CASSQAGTQYF. V usage is TRBV12-3 or TRBV12-4 and J usage is TRBJ2-5; D may be TRBD2 (6 bases). Trimming stripped 6 bases from V and 7 bases from J, with 9 bases between. CDR3 length: 11 residues.

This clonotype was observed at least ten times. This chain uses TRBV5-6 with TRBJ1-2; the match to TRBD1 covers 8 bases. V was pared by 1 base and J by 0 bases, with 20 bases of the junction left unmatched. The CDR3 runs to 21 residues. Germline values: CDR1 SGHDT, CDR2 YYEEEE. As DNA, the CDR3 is TGTGCCAGCAGCTTGCCAGGGGGCTTATTAGGCTATCATCTACCTAACTATGGCTACACCTTC. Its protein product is CASSLPGGLLGYHLPNYGYTF.

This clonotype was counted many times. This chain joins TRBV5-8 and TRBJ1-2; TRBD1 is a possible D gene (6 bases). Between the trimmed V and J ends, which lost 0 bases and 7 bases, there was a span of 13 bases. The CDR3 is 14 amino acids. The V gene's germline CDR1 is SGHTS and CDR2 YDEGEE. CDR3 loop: CASSLAGGPAGYTF. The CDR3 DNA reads TGTGCCAGCAGCTTGGCCGGGGGGCCAGCTGGCTACACCTTC.

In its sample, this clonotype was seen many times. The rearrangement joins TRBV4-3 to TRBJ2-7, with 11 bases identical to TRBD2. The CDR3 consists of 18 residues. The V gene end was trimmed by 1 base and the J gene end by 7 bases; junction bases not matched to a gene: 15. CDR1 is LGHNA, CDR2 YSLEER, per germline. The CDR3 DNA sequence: TGCGCCAGCAGCCAAGCGACTAGCGGGACAGTTTTGGCGGTGGAGCAGTACTTC. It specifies CASSQATSGTVLAVEQYF.

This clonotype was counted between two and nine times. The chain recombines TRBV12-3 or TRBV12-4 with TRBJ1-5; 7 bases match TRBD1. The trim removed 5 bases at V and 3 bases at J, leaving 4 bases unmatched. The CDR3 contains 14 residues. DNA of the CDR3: TGTGCCAGCAGTCTGACAGGGACCAATCAGCCCCAGCATTTT. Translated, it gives CASSLTGTNQPQHF.

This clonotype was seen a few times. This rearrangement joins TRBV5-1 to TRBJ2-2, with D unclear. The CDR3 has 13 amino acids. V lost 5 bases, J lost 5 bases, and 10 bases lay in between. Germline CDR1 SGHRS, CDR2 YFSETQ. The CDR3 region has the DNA TGCGCCAGCAGTTCACAACTTACCGGGGAGCTGTTTTTT. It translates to CASSSQLTGELFF.

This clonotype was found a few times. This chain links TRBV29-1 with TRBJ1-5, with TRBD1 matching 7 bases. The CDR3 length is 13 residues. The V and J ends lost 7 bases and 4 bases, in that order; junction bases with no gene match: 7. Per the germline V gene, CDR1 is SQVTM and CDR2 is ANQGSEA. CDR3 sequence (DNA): TGCAGCGCAGGTCAGGGGGGGAATCAGCCCCAGCATTTT. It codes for CSAGQGGNQPQHF.

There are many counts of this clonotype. In nucleotides, the CDR3 is TGTGCCAGCAGTTACATCTCGCCAGGGAGAGACTCACCCCTCCACTTT. Translating gives CASSYISPGRDSPLHF. The V gene is TRBV6-5, the J gene TRBJ1-6, with D perhaps matching TRBD1 (5 bases). The germline CDR1 and CDR2 sequences are MNHEY and SVGAGI. The V end lost 2 bases, the J end lost 10 bases, and 18 bases lay between the germline ends. The CDR3 totals 16 residues.

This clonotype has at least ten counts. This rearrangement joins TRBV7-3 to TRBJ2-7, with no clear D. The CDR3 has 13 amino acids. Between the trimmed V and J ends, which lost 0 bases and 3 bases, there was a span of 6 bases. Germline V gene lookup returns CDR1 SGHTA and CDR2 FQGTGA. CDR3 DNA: TGTGCCAGCAGCTTAACACAGAACTACGAGCAGTACTTC. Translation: CASSLTQNYEQYF.